The 21 T cell receptor beta chains reported below all come from one sample, sequenced in a study of cytomegalovirus exposure and HLA in healthy donors. Repertoires were generated with immunoSEQ multiplex PCR, while TCRdb's copy carries only in-frame clones and drops some. Of 100,000 to 120,000 clones in the sample, roughly 86% were seen once. Sequences were obtained from PBMCs. The receptor set was obtained from a woman aged 18-35 years in good health and CMV-seropositive.

The rearrangement uses TRBV7-2 and TRBJ2-1, with D maybe TRBD2 (6 bases). The V gene's germline CDR1 is SGHTA and CDR2 FQGNSA. The CDR3 totals 15 residues. Trimming cost V 3 bases and J 0 bases, with 9 bases left between them. CDR3 protein: CASSLTRGSYNEQFF. As DNA, the CDR3 is TGTGCCAGCAGCTTGACTAGGGGCTCCTACAATGAGCAGTTCTTC.

The chain recombines TRBV28 with TRBJ2-7, with TRBD1 matching 9 bases. CDR1 is MDHEN, CDR2 SYDVKM, per germline. CDR3 length: 15 amino acids. J gave up 4 bases and V 6 bases, and 10 bases lay outside the gene matches. The CDR3 DNA follows: TGTGCCAGCAGCCTCCCGGGACAGGGAGGGTACGAGCAGTACTTC. Protein product: CASSLPGQGGYEQYF.

The chain links TRBV28 to TRBJ2-2; TRBD1 matches 7 bases. With V trimmed by 7 bases and J by 4 bases, 15 bases remained unmatched. CDR3 length: 17 residues. In germline, CDR1 is MDHEN, CDR2 SYDVKM. CDR3 amino acids: CASKTEEGAWSTGELFF. The CDR3, as DNA: TGTGCCAGCAAGACCGAAGAGGGGGCTTGGAGCACCGGGGAGCTGTTTTTT.

The V gene is TRBV18, the J gene TRBJ2-3; TRBD2 matches at 10 bases. The CDR3 is 18 residues long. Germline assignment: CDR1 KGHSH and CDR2 LQKENI. Losses at the gene ends were 4 bases for V and 3 bases for J; bases not matched to a gene: 13. Here the CDR3 DNA reads TGTGCCAGCTCACTGTTTGGCCCTAGCGGGAGAGAGACAGATACGCAGTATTTT. Protein product: CASSLFGPSGRETDTQYF.

This chain joins TRBV6-1 and TRBJ1-6, with D maybe TRBD1 (5 bases). CDR1 is MNHNS and CDR2 is SASEGT in the germline V gene. This CDR3 is 16 amino acids long. The ends were cut back, 3 bases at V and 0 bases at J, with 9 bases in the middle. The CDR3 protein is CASSDHRSSYNSPLHF. The DNA for the CDR3 is TGTGCCAGCAGTGATCACAGGAGCTCCTATAATTCACCCCTCCACTTT.

By proportion, this clone is medium-sized. V usage is TRBV19 and J usage is TRBJ1-1, with D possibly TRBD1 on 6 matching bases. Germline loops: CDR1 LNHDA, CDR2 SQIVND (reference sequence). The CDR3 consists of 13 residues. V dropped 6 bases and J dropped 1 base, with 9 bases sitting between them. The CDR3 bases are TGTGCCAGTAGGGTGACAGGGAACACTGAAGCTTTCTTT. Translating gives CASRVTGNTEAFF.

CDR3 sequence: CASSSDSKRGTQYF. CDR3 DNA sequence: TGTGCCAGCAGCTCTGACAGTAAAAGGGGGACCCAGTACTTC. The chain couples TRBV13 to TRBJ2-5; perhaps TRBD1 as D (5 bases). The CDR3 runs to 14 residues. V was trimmed by 4 bases and J by 7 bases, leaving 16 bases between them. Germline V CDR1 and CDR2: PRHDT, FYEKMQ (reference sequence).

The chain joins TRBV28 to TRBJ1-5, with D tentatively TRBD1 (6 bases). From germline, CDR1 is MDHEN and CDR2 SYDVKM. This CDR3 has 14 amino acids. The germline V and J ends were trimmed by 7 bases and 5 bases, with 15 bases remaining between them. CDR3 in amino acids: CASNDRSEDQPQHF. The CDR3 nucleotides are TGTGCCAGCAATGACAGGAGCGAGGATCAGCCCCAGCATTTT. Variable domain in full (rest from reference TRBV28 and TRBJ1-5): DVKVTQSSRYLVKRTGEKVFLECVQDMDHENMFWYRQDPGLGLRLIYFSYDVKMKEKGDIPEGYSVSREKKERFSLILESASTNQTSMYLCASNDRSEDQPQHFGDGTRLSIL.

This rearrangement joins TRBV5-4 to TRBJ2-3; TRBD1 agrees at 10 bases. Germline lookup yields CDR1 SGHNT and CDR2 YYREEE (reference sequence). The CDR3 sequence is 17 residues long. The junction had 9 bases not matched to a gene; V was cut back by 4 bases and J by 1 base. CDR3 sequence reads: CASSTPTGGIGTDTQYF. The CDR3 region has the DNA TGTGCCAGCAGCACCCCGACAGGGGGCATCGGCACAGATACGCAGTATTTT.

The chain couples TRBV28 to TRBJ1-3; possibly TRBD1 for D (6 bases). The germline gives CDR1 MDHEN, CDR2 SYDVKM. The CDR3 covers 14 residues. V was shortened by 3 bases and J by 4 bases, with 10 bases between the two germline ends. The CDR3 here is CASSFGGGGNTIYF. In nucleotides, the CDR3 is TGTGCCAGCAGTTTCGGGGGGGGCGGAAACACCATATATTTT.

The rearrangement joins TRBV4-1 to TRBJ1-5; 7 bases fit TRBD1. Germline CDR1 MGHRA, CDR2 YSYEKL. This CDR3 has 17 residues. V shed 7 bases and J 2 bases; nucleotides not matched to a gene: 14. The DNA of the CDR3 is TGCGCCAGCACCATAACTTTCTCCGACAGGGGCAATCAGCCCCAGCATTTT. This translates into CASTITFSDRGNQPQHF.

J is TRBJ1-4 and V is TRBV6-6; possible D gene TRBD1, 5 bases. Trimming cost V 7 bases and J 4 bases, with 16 bases left between them. CDR1 and CDR2 from the germline V gene are MNHNY and SVGAGI (reference sequence). This CDR3 spans 15 amino acids. DNA of the CDR3: TGTGCCAGCACCCTAGGCGGGGGGTTTAATGAAAAACTGTTTTTT. Protein sequence: CASTLGGGFNEKLFF.

CDR3 bases: TGTGCCAGCAGCCTGGGAGGAGGGAGGGGCAATCAGCCCCAGCATTTT. Amino acid sequence: CASSLGGGRGNQPQHF. V usage is TRBV6-6 and J usage is TRBJ1-5; D uncertain. With 6 bases removed from V and 2 bases from J, the gap between germline ends came to 17 bases. Germline CDR1 and CDR2: MNHNY and SVGAGI (reference sequence). CDR3 length: 16 residues.

This rearrangement joins TRBV9 to TRBJ2-7, with TRBD2 matching 7 bases. With 4 bases clipped from V and 5 bases from J, the junction kept 6 bases outside the gene matches. Germline CDR1 SGDLS, CDR2 YYNGEE. The CDR3 runs to 13 residues. CDR3 sequence: CASSLGGPDEQYF. CDR3 DNA: TGTGCCAGCAGCTTGGGAGGGCCAGACGAGCAGTACTTC.

This chain uses TRBV5-4 with TRBJ2-6; TRBD1 might be the D (6 bases). CDR3 length: 15 residues. The germline gives CDR1 SGHNT, CDR2 YYREEE (reference sequence). The V gene lost 4 bases and the J gene lost 2 bases, with 10 bases spanning the gap. The DNA of the CDR3 is TGTGCCAGCAGCCTCCCAGGGGCTGGGGCCAACGTCCTGACTTTC. Translation gives CASSLPGAGANVLTF.

In its sample, this clone was seen a few times. The chain joins TRBV19 to TRBJ2-7; D is possibly TRBD1 (5 bases). Per the germline V gene, CDR1 is LNHDA and CDR2 is SQIVND (reference sequence). V was pared by 3 bases and J by 0 bases, with 15 bases between. CDR3 length: 16 residues. CDR3 DNA: TGTGCCAGTAGTATTTACTTGACAGACTTCTCCTACGAGCAGTACTTC. This encodes CASSIYLTDFSYEQYF.

This clone was recorded only once. The J gene is TRBJ2-2, the V gene TRBV19; 9 bases fit TRBD2. Unmatched junction bases numbered 9, after V lost 2 bases and J lost 5 bases. From germline, CDR1 is LNHDA and CDR2 SQIVND (reference sequence). The CDR3 totals 17 residues. For the CDR3, the DNA is TGTGCCAGTAGTATAAGTTTAGCGGGAGTGGGGACCGGGGAGCTGTTTTTT. Its protein product is CASSISLAGVGTGELFF.

This rearrangement joins TRBV28 to TRBJ1-2; D gene unclear. Germline V gene data show CDR1 as MDHEN and CDR2 as SYDVKM. Trimming pared 3 bases from V and 7 bases from J, leaving 6 bases between. The CDR3 is 11 residues long. Here the CDR3 reads CASSFGSGYTF. In DNA form, the CDR3 reads TGTGCCAGCAGTTTCGGGAGTGGCTACACCTTC.

J is TRBJ1-1 and V is TRBV11-3; a weak D match, TRBD1 (6 bases). CDR1 SGHNT and CDR2 YENEEA come from the germline V gene. The CDR3 consists of 12 residues. V was pared by 5 bases and J by 8 bases, with 12 bases between. The CDR3 spells CASSRGDREAFF. CDR3 in DNA: TGTGCCAGCAGCCGGGGAGACAGGGAAGCTTTCTTT.

The genes are TRBV28 and TRBJ2-5; 9 bases are a match to TRBD1. Germline V gene sequence: CDR1 MDHEN, CDR2 SYDVKM. V gave up 4 bases and J gave up 4 bases; unmatched junction bases: 4. The CDR3 covers 14 residues. The CDR3 DNA reads TGTGCCAGCAGTTCACCGGGACAGGGAGAGACCCAGTACTTC. It specifies CASSSPGQGETQYF.

The chain combines TRBV7-9 with TRBJ2-7, with a weak D call TRBD2 (6 bases). Trimming removed 5 bases at V and 2 bases at J, with 13 bases between. Germline V lookup: CDR1 SEHNR, CDR2 FQNEAQ (reference sequence). The CDR3 length is 14 residues. The CDR3 sequence: CASSLGTSTYEQYF. In nucleotides, the CDR3 is TGTGCCAGCAGCCTCGGGACTTCTACCTACGAGCAGTACTTC.